These T cell receptor beta chains were read from a single sample in a study of shared clonotypes between healthy human individuals. Method: immunoSEQ multiplex PCR; TCRdb's copy keeps in-frame clones and lacks some. The sample lists about 2.2 million clones, over 85% occurring once. The sequenced sample was naive CD8+ T cells from PBMCs. The receptors were gathered from a man younger than 35 in good health. Some clones in this sample may be carry-over from other donors' samples. Both conserved end residues are part of each CDR3. A clone size is listed for some rows: how often the clone was seen (once, few, many), or a class if it is expanded.

CASSLSPAGYTDEQFF	16	TRBJ2-1	TRBV27	-
CAWSVGPNTEAFF	13	TRBJ1-1	TRBV30	few
CASSQRLGTEAFF	13	TRBJ1-1	TRBV28	-
CASSLAGYGRDQETQYF	17	TRBJ2-5	TRBV13	once
CASSPIWGGSSGQYF	15	TRBJ2-7	TRBV7-9	once
CASSALAGAPHEQYF	15	TRBJ2-7	TRBV27	-
CASSIHRTSGYEQYF	15	TRBJ2-7	TRBV19	-
CATHPQGSYGYTF	13	TRBJ1-2	TRBV19	-
CASSPSTDSYEQYF	14	TRBJ2-7	TRBV27	-
CASSFTGAPTEAFF	14	TRBJ1-1	TRBV5-4	once
CASSEGLAGEQYF	13	TRBJ2-7	TRBV2	-